This TCR beta chain came from a study of shared clonotypes between healthy human individuals. Across the study: Three plates were used per donor for CD4 naive, three for CD4 memory, two for CD8 naive and one for CD8 memory.

Whole-study findings and limits: Richness estimates generally favored naive over memory subsets.

Trimming removed 0 bases from V and 6 bases from J; junction bases left unmatched: 5. The CDR3 contains 15 residues. The germline V gene encodes CDR1 MGHRA and CDR2 YSYEKL. A note on this clone: Antigen unknown. This sample also contains other DNA sequences that code for the same CDR3.

Terminally differentiated effector memory CD45RA+ cells were excluded from the naive CD8 cells, which were CD45RO-negative and positively selected for CCR7. Using roughly 200 ng DNA, tens of thousands of T cell genomes, the sorted-subset replicate PCRs were run. Measured with immunoSEQ multiplex PCR; TCRdb has only the in-frame clones, and not every one. The data show around 1.9 million clones, with approximately 94% seen just once and 1.7% held by the top ten. The rearrangement links TRBV4-1 to TRBJ2-1; TRBD1 aligns across 7 bases. This clonotype originated in a man between 18 and 35 years old in good health. Some clones in this sample may be carry-over from other donors' samples. The sample comprised naive CD8+ T cells from PBMCs. CDR3 bases: TGCGCCAGCAGCCAAGATCCTGGGACAGTCAATGAGCAGTTCTTC. It yields the protein CASSQDPGTVNEQFF.